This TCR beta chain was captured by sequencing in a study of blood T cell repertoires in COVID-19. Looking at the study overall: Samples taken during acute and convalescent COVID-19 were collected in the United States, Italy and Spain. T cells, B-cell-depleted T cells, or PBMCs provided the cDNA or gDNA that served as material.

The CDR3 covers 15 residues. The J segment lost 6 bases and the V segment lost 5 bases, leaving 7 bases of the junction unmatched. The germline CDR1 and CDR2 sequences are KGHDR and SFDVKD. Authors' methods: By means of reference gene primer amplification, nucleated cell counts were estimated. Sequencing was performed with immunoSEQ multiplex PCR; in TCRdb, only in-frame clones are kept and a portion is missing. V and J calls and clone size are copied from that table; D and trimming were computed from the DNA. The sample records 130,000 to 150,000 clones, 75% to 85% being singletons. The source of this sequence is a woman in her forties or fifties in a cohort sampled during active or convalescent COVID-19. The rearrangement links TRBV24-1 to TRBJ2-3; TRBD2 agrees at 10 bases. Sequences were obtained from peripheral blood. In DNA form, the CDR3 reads TGTGCCACCAGTGTCACTAGCGGGGCGCCGGATACGCAGTATTTT. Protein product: CATSVTSGAPDTQYF.